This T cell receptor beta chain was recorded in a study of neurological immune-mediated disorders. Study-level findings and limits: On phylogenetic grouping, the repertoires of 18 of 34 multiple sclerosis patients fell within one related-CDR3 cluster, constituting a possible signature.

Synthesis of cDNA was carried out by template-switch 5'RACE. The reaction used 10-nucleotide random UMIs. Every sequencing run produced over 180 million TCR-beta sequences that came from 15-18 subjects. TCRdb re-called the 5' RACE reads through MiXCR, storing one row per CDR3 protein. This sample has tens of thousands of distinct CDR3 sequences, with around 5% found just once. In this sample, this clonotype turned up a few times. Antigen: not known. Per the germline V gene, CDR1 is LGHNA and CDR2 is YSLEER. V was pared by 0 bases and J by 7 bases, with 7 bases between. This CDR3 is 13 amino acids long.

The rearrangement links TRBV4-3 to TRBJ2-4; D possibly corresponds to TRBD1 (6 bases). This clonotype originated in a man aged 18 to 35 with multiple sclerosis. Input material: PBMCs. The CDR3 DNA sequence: TGCGCCAGCAGCCAAGAGGGGGCGAACATTCAGTACTTC. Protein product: CASSQEGANIQYF.